A selection of T cell receptor beta chains follows, all from one sample in a study of blood T cell repertoires in COVID-19. Profiled with immunoSEQ multiplex PCR; TCRdb holds only in-frame clones, not every one. Seen here are roughly 97,000 clones, over 60% observed once, and the top ten hold roughly 7.3%. The sample consisted of peripheral blood. The source of these receptors is a man between 70 and 80 years old with acute or convalescent COVID-19. CDR3s include the opening cysteine and the closing phenylalanine or tryptophan. Each record gives: J gene, V gene, CDR3 protein.

j_call: TRBJ2-3; v_call: TRBV10-3; cdr3_aa: CAISEREPDTQYF
j_call: TRBJ1-1; v_call: TRBV3-1/TRBV3-2; cdr3_aa: CASSPLSGTVNTEAFF
j_call: TRBJ1-1; v_call: TRBV24-1; cdr3_aa: CATSGANTEAFF
j_call: TRBJ1-5; v_call: TRBV19; cdr3_aa: CASSIGQGASQPQHF
j_call: TRBJ1-1; v_call: TRBV12-5; cdr3_aa: CACGQLGAVNTEAFF
j_call: TRBJ1-1; v_call: TRBV7-3; cdr3_aa: CASSVDRDTEAFF
j_call: TRBJ1-4; v_call: TRBV5-1; cdr3_aa: CASSSKQGADEKLFF
j_call: TRBJ2-5; v_call: TRBV19; cdr3_aa: CASSPQRGGHETQYF
j_call: TRBJ2-7; v_call: TRBV28; cdr3_aa: CASSWMGQGDYEQYF
j_call: TRBJ1-5; v_call: TRBV27; cdr3_aa: CASSSRPGGRSSNQPQHF
j_call: TRBJ2-3; v_call: TRBV15; cdr3_aa: CATQDSASTDTQYF
j_call: TRBJ2-1; v_call: TRBV19; cdr3_aa: CASSIGRGTGQFF
j_call: TRBJ2-5; v_call: TRBV5-1; cdr3_aa: CASKFRAGETQYF
j_call: TRBJ1-4; v_call: TRBV27; cdr3_aa: CASSLRRTTNEKLFF
j_call: TRBJ1-2; v_call: TRBV24-1; cdr3_aa: CATSDTSRGYGYTF
j_call: TRBJ2-7; v_call: TRBV28; cdr3_aa: CATGRGKNEQYF
j_call: TRBJ1-5; v_call: TRBV7-6; cdr3_aa: CASSLFSADRGYQPQHF
j_call: TRBJ1-2; v_call: TRBV9; cdr3_aa: CASSVGGSHYGYTF
j_call: TRBJ2-4; v_call: TRBV28; cdr3_aa: CASSTSRDLHIQYF
j_call: TRBJ1-4; v_call: TRBV6-5; cdr3_aa: CASTSRGLESEKLFF
j_call: TRBJ2-7; v_call: TRBV28; cdr3_aa: CASSSNRGTSGSYEQYF
j_call: TRBJ1-1; v_call: TRBV9; cdr3_aa: CASGESLLSGTATEAFF
j_call: TRBJ2-5; v_call: TRBV5-8; cdr3_aa: CASSFTGEETQYF
j_call: TRBJ2-5; v_call: TRBV18; cdr3_aa: CASSPPDRSVGTQYF
j_call: TRBJ1-6; v_call: TRBV19; cdr3_aa: CASSMGQGMSSYNSPLHF
j_call: TRBJ1-5; v_call: TRBV15; cdr3_aa: CATSREGQGASQPQHF
j_call: TRBJ2-1; v_call: TRBV6-2/TRBV6-3; cdr3_aa: CASSWDNSYNEQFF
j_call: TRBJ1-1; v_call: TRBV3-1/TRBV3-2; cdr3_aa: CASSQDRVTEAFF
j_call: TRBJ1-4; v_call: TRBV11-2; cdr3_aa: CASSGAGNIDEKLFF
j_call: TRBJ1-6; v_call: TRBV13; cdr3_aa: CASSNNEGSSPLHF
j_call: TRBJ1-2; v_call: TRBV28; cdr3_aa: CASRGVYGTGGAVGYTF
j_call: TRBJ1-1; v_call: TRBV28; cdr3_aa: CASSLSGQGNTEAFF
j_call: TRBJ1-4; v_call: TRBV30; cdr3_aa: CAAPKGEKLFF
j_call: TRBJ2-2; v_call: TRBV5-6; cdr3_aa: CASSMRKTGSANTGELFF
j_call: TRBJ2-7; v_call: TRBV20-1; cdr3_aa: CSVSMPGAPGYEQYF
j_call: TRBJ2-1; v_call: TRBV19; cdr3_aa: CASSIVRGHYNEQFF
j_call: TRBJ1-5; v_call: TRBV6-1; cdr3_aa: CASSEKAGLNQPQHF
j_call: TRBJ1-3; v_call: TRBV10-3; cdr3_aa: CAISLGGLGNTIYF
j_call: TRBJ2-5; v_call: TRBV24-1; cdr3_aa: CATSDLRFGGTSGARETQYF
j_call: TRBJ2-1; v_call: TRBV28; cdr3_aa: CASIKGGLAANEQFF
j_call: TRBJ2-5; v_call: TRBV12-5; cdr3_aa: CASGTSGYQETQYF
j_call: TRBJ1-1; v_call: TRBV2; cdr3_aa: CASIGTGLSNTEAFF
j_call: TRBJ1-2; v_call: TRBV19; cdr3_aa: CASSRKPDRGRGGYTF
j_call: TRBJ1-4; v_call: TRBV19; cdr3_aa: CASSIGGQRNEKLFF
j_call: TRBJ2-2; v_call: TRBV7-9; cdr3_aa: CASSLALPAGGPDTGELFF
j_call: TRBJ2-3; v_call: TRBV7-9; cdr3_aa: CASSLDRGYETDTQYF
j_call: TRBJ1-1; v_call: TRBV7-2; cdr3_aa: CASSLSRGNEAFF
j_call: TRBJ2-7; v_call: TRBV2; cdr3_aa: CASTSDRGFLYEQYF
j_call: TRBJ2-1; v_call: TRBV29-1; cdr3_aa: CSVGYSSYNEQFF
j_call: TRBJ2-1; v_call: TRBV5-1; cdr3_aa: CASSGGQEDLAAYNEQFF
j_call: TRBJ1-2; v_call: TRBV9; cdr3_aa: CASTKGGENGYTF
j_call: TRBJ2-5; v_call: TRBV19; cdr3_aa: CASSTRTGEETQYF